Shown below are 25 T cell receptor beta chains from a single sample sequenced in a study of CD8 T cells in ankylosing spondylitis. Findings of the study overall: Blood of patients with ankylosing spondylitis appeared to be characterized by a TCR beta motif of roughly eight highly homologous variants.

TCRdb independently ran MiXCR on the 5' RACE reads; one entry per CDR3 protein. The sample has roughly 700,000 distinct CDR3 sequences; over 15% are singletons. Antigens for these TCRs are unknown. The source material was blood, either unsorted or a sorted T cell fraction (not recorded which). All receptors come from a male donor with ankylosing spondylitis.

This clonotype was observed many times. V is TRBV29-1 and J is TRBJ1-1; D is undetermined. The CDR3 loop spans 12 amino acids. Trimming took off 4 bases at V and 3 bases at J, with 9 bases between the two ends. Germline V CDR1 and CDR2: SQVTM, ANQGSEA. CDR3 region: CSVGRGDTEAFF. The CDR3 DNA sequence: TGCAGCGTTGGGAGAGGAGACACTGAAGCTTTCTTT.

The chain recombines TRBV12-3 or TRBV12-4 with TRBJ1-3; the D is unclear. This CDR3 is built from 13 residues. V lost 7 bases to trimming and J lost 0 bases, with 7 bases between them. In DNA, the CDR3 is TGTGCCAGCACTCTACACTCTGGAAACACCATATATTTT. It is translated as CASTLHSGNTIYF.

The sample holds a few counts of this clonotype. J is TRBJ1-4 and V is TRBV29-1; tentative D call: TRBD1 (5 bases). This CDR3 has 14 residues. The germline V and J ends were trimmed by 6 bases and 0 bases, with 11 bases remaining between them. In germline, CDR1 is SQVTM, CDR2 ANQGSEA. The CDR3 DNA reads TGCAGCGTGGGGAAGGGACCAACTAATGAAAAACTGTTTTTT. Amino acids: CSVGKGPTNEKLFF. The whole variable domain, remainder taken from reference TRBV29-1 and TRBJ1-4, is SAVISQKPSRDICQRGTSLTIQCQVDSQVTMMFWYRQQPGQSLTLIATANQGSEATYESGFVIDKFPISRPNLTFSTLTVSNMSPEDSSIYLCSVGKGPTNEKLFFGSGTQLSVL.

The rearrangement uses TRBV11-2 and TRBJ2-1; 9 bases align to TRBD1. Germline V lookup: CDR1 SGHAT, CDR2 FQNNGV. V shed 8 bases, J shed 8 bases, and the junction held 13 bases outside the gene matches. There are 15 residues in the CDR3. Written as DNA, the CDR3 is TGTGCCAGCCTCGGGCGGGGGACAGGGTTCGATGAGCAGTTCTTC. Translating gives CASLGRGTGFDEQFF.

The chain links TRBV5-5 to TRBJ2-3, with a tentative D call TRBD1 (5 bases). The CDR3 has 16 amino acids. Germline CDR1 reads SGHKS; CDR2 reads YYEKEE (reference sequence). The V end was cut by 3 bases, the J end by 1 base, with 15 bases between. CDR3 amino acids: CASSWGRDPRTDTQYF. The CDR3 DNA sequence: TGTGCCAGCAGCTGGGGCAGGGATCCACGCACAGATACGCAGTATTTT.

This clonotype occurred a few times. The chain employs TRBV7-2 and TRBJ2-5, with D perhaps assigned TRBD1 or TRBD2 (6 bases each). V lost 3 bases and J 1 base, leaving 12 bases between the germline ends. Germline CDR1 SGHTA, CDR2 FQGNSA. The CDR3 loop spans 15 amino acids. CDR3 bases: TGTGCCAGCAGCTTTCGAGGGGGGTTCCAAGAGACCCAGTACTTC. Its translation is CASSFRGGFQETQYF. The variable domain in full, with the rest retrieved from reference TRBV7-2 and TRBJ2-5, is GAGVSQSPSNKVTEKGKDVELRCDPISGHTALYWYRQSLGQGLEFLIYFQGNSAPDKSGLPSDRFSAERTGGSVSTLTIQRTQQEDSAVYLCASSFRGGFQETQYFGPGTRLLVL.

The V and J genes are TRBV9 and TRBJ2-2, with 9 bases identical to TRBD1. This CDR3 spans 18 amino acids. CDR1 and CDR2 (germline): SGDLS, YYNGEE. V shed 7 bases, J shed 6 bases, and the junction held 19 bases outside the gene matches. The CDR3 region has the DNA TGTGCCAGCGGAAGGACCTCGAACCTTAACAGGGGGCCCGGGGAGCTGTTTTTT. Translation: CASGRTSNLNRGPGELFF.

This clonotype was counted a few times. The chain couples TRBV20-1 to TRBJ2-7; D gene ambiguous. The germline gives CDR1 DFQATT, CDR2 SNEGSKA (reference sequence). V lost 0 bases, J lost 2 bases, and 11 bases lay in between. CDR3 length: 14 residues. CDR3 DNA: TGCAGTGCTAGAGAGCTATCCCGAGCCTACGAGCAGTACTTC. Translating gives CSARELSRAYEQYF.

This clonotype was seen a few times. The chain couples TRBV24-1 to TRBJ2-1; possibly TRBD1 for D (6 bases). The CDR3 covers 16 residues. V lost 3 bases, J lost 1 base, and 12 bases lay in between. CDR1 and CDR2 (germline): KGHDR, SFDVKD. CDR3 coding DNA: TGTGCCACCAGTGATGGACAGTTTCTATCCTACAATGAGCAGTTCTTC. Residues: CATSDGQFLSYNEQFF.

V is TRBV3-1 and J is TRBJ1-2; D is perhaps TRBD1 (6 bases). There are 15 residues in the CDR3. The V end lost 1 base, the J end lost 4 bases, and 13 bases lay between the germline ends. CDR1 and CDR2 from the germline V gene are LGHDT and YNNKEL (reference sequence). For the CDR3, the DNA is TGTGCCAGCAGCCAAGTACCGGGACACACCTATGGCTACACCTTC. Its translation: CASSQVPGHTYGYTF.

This clonotype was found a few times. The V call is TRBV27, the J call TRBJ2-6, with D perhaps TRBD1 (6 bases). Trimming took off 1 base at V and 0 bases at J, with 13 bases between the two ends. CDR3 length equals 18 residues. Germline V CDR1 and CDR2: MNHEY, SMNVEV (reference sequence). The CDR3 DNA follows: TGTGCCAGCAGTTTATTAGGCTACAGGGACTCTGGGGCCAACGTCCTGACTTTC. Protein: CASSLLGYRDSGANVLTF.

The sample holds a few counts of this clonotype. The J gene is TRBJ1-1, the V gene TRBV10-3, with D tentatively TRBD1 (6 bases). The CDR3 is 15 residues long. The V and J ends lost 0 bases and 8 bases respectively, with 16 bases between them. Germline CDR1 reads ENHRY; CDR2 reads SYGVKD. As DNA, the CDR3 is TGTGCCATCAGTGAGTCGATGGCTACAGGGTCAGAAGCTTTCTTT. Its protein product is CAISESMATGSEAFF.

This clonotype showed up many times. This chain connects TRBV12-3 or TRBV12-4 to TRBJ1-5, with TRBD1 identical over 7 bases. This CDR3 spans 15 amino acids. V was clipped by 6 bases and J by 3 bases; unmatched bases: 8. For the CDR3, the DNA is TGTGCCAGCAGCTTTTCTACAGGGGCCAATCAGCCCCAGCATTTT. Amino acids: CASSFSTGANQPQHF.

This clonotype was seen a single time. The chain joins TRBV7-9 to TRBJ2-1; D is possibly TRBD1 (6 bases). CDR1 SEHNR and CDR2 FQNEAQ come from the germline V gene (reference sequence). CDR3 size: 15 residues. V lost 4 bases to trimming and J lost 7 bases, with 17 bases between them. The CDR3 nucleotides are TGTGCCAGCAGCTGGAACAGGGCCTTGGTGAATGAGCAGTTCTTC. Translated: CASSWNRALVNEQFF.

This clonotype was found many times. V gene TRBV7-3 combines with J gene TRBJ2-3; 9 nucleotides line up with TRBD2. CDR3 length: 13 residues. Unmatched junction bases numbered 5, after V lost 2 bases and J lost 11 bases. Germline lookup yields CDR1 SGHTA and CDR2 FQGTGA. The CDR3 reads CASSLETSGEQYF. DNA for the CDR3: TGTGCCAGCAGCTTAGAGACTAGCGGCGAGCAGTATTTT.

This clonotype has a handful of counts. The chain links TRBV5-5 to TRBJ2-2; weak D call: TRBD2 (7 bases). In germline, CDR1 is SGHKS, CDR2 YYEKEE (reference sequence). The CDR3 sequence is 16 residues long. V was clipped by 3 bases and J by 3 bases, with 15 bases between them. The CDR3 DNA follows: TGTGCCAGCAGCTCATTTGGCGGGGGCGACACCGGGGAGCTGTTTTTT. Translation gives CASSSFGGGDTGELFF. The entire variable domain, with the rest obtained from reference TRBV5-5 and TRBJ2-2, is as follows: DAGVTQSPTHLIKTRGQQVTLRCSPISGHKSVSWYQQVLGQGPQFIFQYYEKEERGRGNFPDRFSARQFPNYSSELNVNALLLGDSALYLCASSSFGGGDTGELFFGEGSRLTVL.

J is TRBJ2-1 and V is TRBV6-5; 8 bases align to TRBD2. The V segment lost 2 bases and the J segment 6 bases; nucleotides outside the gene matches: 6. This CDR3 has 15 amino acids. The germline gives CDR1 MNHEY, CDR2 SVGAGI. The CDR3 sequence: CASSYPGTRSNEQFF. The CDR3 DNA reads as TGTGCCAGCAGTTACCCCGGGACTAGGAGCAATGAGCAGTTCTTC.

This clonotype was counted a few times. V is TRBV12-3 or TRBV12-4 and J is TRBJ1-2, with D possibly matching TRBD1 (5 bases). V was shortened by 2 bases and J by 3 bases, with 13 bases between the two germline ends. This CDR3 is 15 amino acids long. DNA for the CDR3: TGTGCCAGCAGTTTATCGGCCAGGGTGTACTATGGCTACACCTTC. It translates to CASSLSARVYYGYTF.

This clonotype was seen a few times. The chain employs TRBV2 and TRBJ2-5, with D perhaps matching TRBD2 (6 bases). Germline V gives CDR1 SNHLY, CDR2 FYNNEI. The CDR3 extends over 15 amino acids. The V and J ends lost 11 bases and 4 bases respectively, with 23 bases between them. The CDR3 is CACVLWGTSIETQYF. CDR3 coding DNA: TGTGCCTGCGTACTTTGGGGGACTTCGATAGAGACCCAGTACTTC.

At least ten counts were recorded for this clonotype. The rearrangement links TRBV28 to TRBJ2-1, with 8 bases identical to TRBD2. J gave up 12 bases and V 3 bases, and 4 bases lay outside the gene matches. Germline V gives CDR1 MDHEN, CDR2 SYDVKM. The CDR3 is 12 residues long. CDR3 in amino acids: CASSFRGGRQFF. In DNA form, the CDR3 reads TGTGCCAGCAGTTTTCGGGGGGGACGGCAGTTCTTC. The complete variable domain, with remaining parts taken from reference TRBV28 and TRBJ2-1, reads DVKVTQSSRYLVKRTGEKVFLECVQDMDHENMFWYRQDPGLGLRLIYFSYDVKMKEKGDIPEGYSVSREKKERFSLILESASTNQTSMYLCASSFRGGRQFFGPGTRLTVL.

Written as DNA, the CDR3 is TGTGCCAGCAGTGCTGGACGGATCTATGGCTACACCTTC. Protein sequence: CASSAGRIYGYTF. The J gene is TRBJ1-2, the V gene TRBV25-1; D ambiguous. The CDR3 is made up of 13 amino acids. The V and J ends lost 4 bases and 4 bases respectively, with 10 bases between them. CDR1 and CDR2 (germline): MGHDK, SYGVNS.

This clonotype was seen a few times. J is TRBJ2-7 and V is TRBV7-9; either TRBD1 or TRBD2 may fit D (5 bases each). The V gene lost 2 bases and the J gene lost 2 bases, with 10 bases spanning the gap. The CDR3 covers 14 residues. The germline CDR1 and CDR2 sequences are SEHNR and FQNEAQ (reference sequence). Written as DNA, the CDR3 is TGTGCCAGCAGCTTAATGGGGGTAGCCTACGAGCAGTACTTC. Protein product: CASSLMGVAYEQYF.

The chain employs TRBV12-3 or TRBV12-4 and TRBJ1-1; no clear D. Between the trimmed V and J ends, which lost 0 bases and 11 bases, there was a span of 13 bases. The CDR3 length is 13 residues. The CDR3 protein is CASSLAPREEAFF. The CDR3 DNA is TGTGCCAGCAGTTTAGCCCCAAGGGAAGAGGCTTTCTTT.

This clonotype was detected ten times or more. This CDR3 reads CASTEDGLLGGYTF. The CDR3 DNA reads as TGCGCCAGCACGGAGGACGGACTTTTGGGTGGCTACACCTTC. The chain uses TRBV5-1 and TRBJ1-2; D not resolved. The ends were cut back, 6 bases at V and 7 bases at J, with 19 bases in the middle. The CDR3 extends over 14 amino acids. The V gene's germline CDR1 is SGHRS and CDR2 YFSETQ.

The chain joins TRBV7-2 to TRBJ2-7; weak D call: TRBD2 (5 bases). This CDR3 spans 16 amino acids. Per germline, CDR1 SGHTA and CDR2 FQGNSA. Trimming shortened V by 2 bases and J by 2 bases, and 16 bases separated the two germline ends. CDR3 coding DNA: TGTGCCAGCAGCTTAAGGGCAGGCAGAGCGGCCTACGAGCAGTACTTC. Its protein is CASSLRAGRAAYEQYF.